These 12 T cell receptor beta chains were sequenced from one sample in a study of blood T cell repertoires in COVID-19. The data were produced by immunoSEQ multiplex PCR, yet TCRdb's version contains in-frame clones alone and is incomplete. The data show around 64,000 clones, approximately 90% seen once. Sequencing input: peripheral blood. These receptors came from a human donor in a cohort sampled during active COVID-19.

This clone has just one count. V gene TRBV24-1 combines with J gene TRBJ2-3; 10 positions agree with TRBD2. CDR1 and CDR2 (germline): KGHDR, SFDVKD. The CDR3 is 17 residues long. V gave up 3 bases and J gave up 2 bases; unmatched junction bases: 7. The CDR3 nucleotides are TGTGCCACCAGTGATCCATTAGCGGGAGGCATCACAGATACGCAGTATTTT. Protein: CATSDPLAGGITDTQYF.

The chain recombines TRBV14 with TRBJ1-2; D may be TRBD1 (6 bases). This CDR3 spans 13 amino acids. Trimming removed 4 bases from V and 4 bases from J, with 10 bases in between. Germline lookup yields CDR1 SGHDN and CDR2 FVKESK. The CDR3 DNA is TGTGCCAGCAGCCGCCCGACAGGCTATGGCTACACCTTC. It yields the protein CASSRPTGYGYTF.

The chain employs TRBV4-1 and TRBJ1-2, with 9 bases fitting TRBD1. Germline V gene sequence: CDR1 MGHRA, CDR2 YSYEKL. V lost 7 bases to trimming and J lost 4 bases; unmatched junction nucleotides: 13. CDR3 size: 16 residues. The CDR3 is CASNRDREGGSYGYTF. The DNA of the CDR3 is TGCGCCAGCAACCGGGACAGGGAGGGAGGATCCTATGGCTACACCTTC.

The genes are TRBV7-2 and TRBJ2-1, with D perhaps TRBD1 (5 bases). The V gene lost 4 bases and the J gene lost 16 bases, with 17 bases spanning the gap. Germline assignment: CDR1 SGHTA and CDR2 FQGNSA. The length of the CDR3 is 12 residues. CDR3 sequence reads: CASSSLGVAPFF. The DNA of the CDR3 is TGTGCCAGCAGCTCCCTAGGGGTAGCCCCTTTCTTC.

V and J are TRBV6-6 and TRBJ2-7; TRBD2 is a possible D gene (6 bases). Germline CDR1 is MNHNY and CDR2 is SVGAGI (reference sequence). The ends were cut back, 5 bases at V and 2 bases at J, with 25 bases in the middle. This CDR3 has 18 residues. CDR3 bases: TGTGCCAGCAGTCCTACTCTCCGAACTAGCCCGGCGACCTACGAGCAGTACTTC. Translated: CASSPTLRTSPATYEQYF.

The genes are TRBV3-1 (or the pseudogene TRBV3-2) and TRBJ1-5; 7 bases fit TRBD1. Germline CDR1 and CDR2: LGHDT and YNNKEL (reference sequence). Trimming removed 4 bases from V and 2 bases from J; junction bases left unmatched: 11. CDR3 length: 17 amino acids. In DNA, the CDR3 is TGTGCCAGCAGCCTTTCTACAGGGGTTGAGGGCAATCAGCCCCAGCATTTT. Translated: CASSLSTGVEGNQPQHF.

This chain joins TRBV4-3 and TRBJ1-5; a possible D gene is TRBD1 (5 bases). CDR1 is LGHNA, CDR2 YSLEER, per germline. Trimming removed 0 bases from V and 6 bases from J, with 12 bases in between. The CDR3 extends over 15 amino acids. DNA for the CDR3: TGCGCCAGCAGCCAAGACGGGGGAGGGCGTCAGCCCCAGCATTTT. The encoded protein is CASSQDGGGRQPQHF.

The CDR3: CASSRAGGHTDTQYF. CDR3 bases: TGTGCCAGCAGCCGAGCGGGAGGCCACACAGATACGCAGTATTTT. The chain links TRBV6-2 or TRBV6-3 to TRBJ2-3, with 9 bases aligning to TRBD2. The CDR3 is 15 amino acids. Germline V CDR1 and CDR2: MNHEY, SVGEGT. V shed 6 bases, J shed 2 bases, and the junction held 6 bases outside the gene matches.

This clone was detected once. This chain links TRBV28 with TRBJ1-5; 7 bases agree with TRBD1. Losses at the gene ends were 6 bases for V and 9 bases for J; bases not matched to a gene: 14. CDR3 length equals 15 residues. Germline lookup yields CDR1 MDHEN and CDR2 SYDVKM. CDR3 in amino acids: CASRITVDRALPQHF. CDR3 nucleotide sequence: TGTGCCAGCAGGATTACTGTTGACAGGGCGTTGCCCCAGCATTTT.

J is TRBJ2-1 and V is TRBV5-5, with D perhaps TRBD1 (6 bases). Germline V CDR1 and CDR2: SGHKS, YYEKEE (reference sequence). CDR3 size: 16 residues. Trimming stripped 4 bases from V and 0 bases from J, with 14 bases between. The chain's CDR3 is CASSEGHLSSYNEQFF. The CDR3 bases are TGTGCCAGCAGCGAGGGACACCTAAGCTCCTACAATGAGCAGTTCTTC.

V usage is TRBV7-9 and J usage is TRBJ2-7; TRBD2 aligns across 7 bases. The germline V gene has CDR1 SEHNR and CDR2 FQNEAQ (reference sequence). V lost 7 bases to trimming and J lost 1 base; unmatched junction nucleotides: 13. The CDR3 sequence is 16 residues long. CDR3 DNA sequence: TGTGCCAGCACCAAAGCGGGGCAACTAACATCCTACGAGCAGTACTTC. It yields the protein CASTKAGQLTSYEQYF.

V usage is TRBV11-2 and J usage is TRBJ1-1; TRBD1 matches 8 bases. The ends lost 0 bases at V and 7 bases at J; junction bases unmatched: 16. The CDR3 spans 18 residues. Germline loops: CDR1 SGHAT, CDR2 FQNNGV. The CDR3: CASSLDLRGQGLWGEAFF. The CDR3 DNA reads TGTGCCAGCAGCTTAGACCTCCGCGGACAGGGACTTTGGGGTGAAGCTTTCTTT.